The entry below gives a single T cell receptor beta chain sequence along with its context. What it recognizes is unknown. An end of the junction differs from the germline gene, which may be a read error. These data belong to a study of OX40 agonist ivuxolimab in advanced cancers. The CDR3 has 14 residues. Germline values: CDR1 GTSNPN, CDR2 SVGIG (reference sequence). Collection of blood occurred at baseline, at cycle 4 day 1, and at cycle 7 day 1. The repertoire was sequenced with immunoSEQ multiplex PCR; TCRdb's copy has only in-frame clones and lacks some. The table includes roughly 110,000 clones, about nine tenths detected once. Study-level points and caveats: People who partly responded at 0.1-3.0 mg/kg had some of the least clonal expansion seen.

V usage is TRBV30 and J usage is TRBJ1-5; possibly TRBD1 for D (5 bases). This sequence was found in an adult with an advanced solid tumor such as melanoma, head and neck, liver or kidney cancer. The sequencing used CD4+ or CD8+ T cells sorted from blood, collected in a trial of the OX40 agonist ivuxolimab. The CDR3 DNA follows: TGTGCCTGGAACGGGCAGGGCATGGCTCAGCCCCGGCATTTT. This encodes CAWNGQGMAQPRHF.